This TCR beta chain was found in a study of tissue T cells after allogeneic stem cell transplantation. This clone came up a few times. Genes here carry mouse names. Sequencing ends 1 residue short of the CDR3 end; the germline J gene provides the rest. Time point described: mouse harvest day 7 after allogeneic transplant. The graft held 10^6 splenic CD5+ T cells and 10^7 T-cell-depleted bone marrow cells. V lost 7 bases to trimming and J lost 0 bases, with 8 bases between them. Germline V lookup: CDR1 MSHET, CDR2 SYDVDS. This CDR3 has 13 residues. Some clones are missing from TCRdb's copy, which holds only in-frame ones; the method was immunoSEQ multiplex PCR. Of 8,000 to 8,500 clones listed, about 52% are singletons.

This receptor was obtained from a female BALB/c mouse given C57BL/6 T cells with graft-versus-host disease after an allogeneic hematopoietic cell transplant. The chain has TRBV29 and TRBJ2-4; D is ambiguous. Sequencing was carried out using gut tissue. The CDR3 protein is CASTPNSQNTLYF. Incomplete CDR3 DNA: TGTGCTAGCACCCCGAATAGTCAAAACACCTTGTAC.